This T cell receptor beta chain was documented in a study of blood T cell repertoires in COVID-19. Turning to the study itself: Italy, Spain and the United States were the sources of the convalescent and acute COVID-19 samples.

Sequencing was performed with immunoSEQ multiplex PCR; in TCRdb, only in-frame clones are kept and a portion is missing. The table lists about 300,000 clones, around 89% of them singletons. Trimming pared 0 bases from V and 2 bases from J, leaving 12 bases between. The CDR3 totals 16 residues. Germline CDR1 reads SGHRS; CDR2 reads YFSETQ. The sequence was collected from a woman in her fifties or sixties with COVID-19, enrolled during active disease. The V call is TRBV5-1, the J call TRBJ2-1, with D possibly matching TRBD1 (5 bases). Material: peripheral blood. CDR3 sequence reads: CASSLAGSNAYNEQFF. CDR3 nucleotides: TGCGCCAGCAGCTTGGCAGGGTCCAACGCCTACAATGAGCAGTTCTTC. The entire variable domain, with the rest obtained from reference TRBV5-1 and TRBJ2-1, is as follows: KAGVTQTPRYLIKTRGQQVTLSCSPISGHRSVSWYQQTPGQGLQFLFEYFSETQRNKGNFPGRFSGRQFSNSRSEMNVSTLELGDSALYLCASSLAGSNAYNEQFFGPGTRLTVL.